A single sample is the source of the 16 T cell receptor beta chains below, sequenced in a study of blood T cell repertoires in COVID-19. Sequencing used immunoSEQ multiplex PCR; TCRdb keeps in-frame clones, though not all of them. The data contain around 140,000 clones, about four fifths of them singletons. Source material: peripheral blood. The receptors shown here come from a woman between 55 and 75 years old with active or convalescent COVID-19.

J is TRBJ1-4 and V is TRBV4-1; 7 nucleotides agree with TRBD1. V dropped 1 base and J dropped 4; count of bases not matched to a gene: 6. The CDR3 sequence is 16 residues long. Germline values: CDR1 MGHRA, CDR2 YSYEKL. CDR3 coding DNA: TGCGCCAGCAGCCAAGGGGAACAGGGGTATAATGAAAAACTGTTTTTT. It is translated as CASSQGEQGYNEKLFF.

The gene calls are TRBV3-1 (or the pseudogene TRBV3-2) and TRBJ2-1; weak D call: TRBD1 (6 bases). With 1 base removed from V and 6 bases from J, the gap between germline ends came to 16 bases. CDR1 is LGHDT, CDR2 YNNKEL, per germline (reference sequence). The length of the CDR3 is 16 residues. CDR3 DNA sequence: TGTGCCAGCAGCCAAGGGAGCGGACAGAGAACCAATGAGCAGTTCTTC. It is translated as CASSQGSGQRTNEQFF.

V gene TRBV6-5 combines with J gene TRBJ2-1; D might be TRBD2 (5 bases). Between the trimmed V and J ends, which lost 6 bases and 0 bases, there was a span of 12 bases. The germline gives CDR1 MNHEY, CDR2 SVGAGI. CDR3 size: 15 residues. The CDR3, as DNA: TGTGCCAGCAGCCTGGACTGGAGCTCCTACAATGAGCAGTTCTTC. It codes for CASSLDWSSYNEQFF.

In DNA form, the CDR3 reads TGTGCCAGCAGTTTAGGGACAGGGACCTATGGCTACACCTTC. Encoded protein: CASSLGTGTYGYTF. This rearrangement joins TRBV6-5 to TRBJ1-2; 9 nucleotides line up with TRBD1. Germline V gene lookup returns CDR1 MNHEY and CDR2 SVGAGI. The junction had 4 bases not matched to a gene; V was cut back by 4 bases and J by 4 bases. The CDR3 contains 14 residues.

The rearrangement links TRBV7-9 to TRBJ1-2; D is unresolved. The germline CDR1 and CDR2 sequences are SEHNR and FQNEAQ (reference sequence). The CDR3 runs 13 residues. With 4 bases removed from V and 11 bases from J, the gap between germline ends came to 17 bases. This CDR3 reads CASSSSQVPQYTF. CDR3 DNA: TGTGCCAGCAGCTCATCTCAGGTACCTCAGTACACCTTC. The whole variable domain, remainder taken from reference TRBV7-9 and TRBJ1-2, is DTGVSQNPRHKITKRGQNVTFRCDPISEHNRLYWYRQTLGQGPEFLTYFQNEAQLEKSRLLSDRFSAERPKGSFSTLEIQRTEQGDSAMYLCASSSSQVPQYTFGSGTRLTVV.

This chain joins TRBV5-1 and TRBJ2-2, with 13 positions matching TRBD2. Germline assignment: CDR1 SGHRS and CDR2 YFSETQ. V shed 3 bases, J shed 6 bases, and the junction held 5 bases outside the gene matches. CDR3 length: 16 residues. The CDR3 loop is CASSSLAGGLAGELFF. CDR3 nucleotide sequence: TGCGCCAGCAGCTCACTAGCGGGGGGGCTTGCCGGGGAGCTGTTTTTT.

The CDR3 sequence: CSVKLSNQPQHF. The CDR3 nucleotides read TGCAGCGTTAAACTGAGCAATCAGCCCCAGCATTTT. This sequence joins TRBV29-1 and TRBJ1-5, with D unresolved. Germline values: CDR1 SQVTM, CDR2 ANQGSEA. This CDR3 comprises 12 residues. V lost 5 bases to trimming and J lost 1 base, with 6 bases between them.

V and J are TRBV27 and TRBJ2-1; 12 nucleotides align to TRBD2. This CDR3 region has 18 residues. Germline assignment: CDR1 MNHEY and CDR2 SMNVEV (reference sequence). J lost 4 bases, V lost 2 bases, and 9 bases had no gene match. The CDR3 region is CASSLDITSGRSYNEQFF. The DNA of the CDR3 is TGTGCCAGCAGTTTAGACATCACTAGCGGGAGGAGTTACAATGAGCAGTTCTTC.

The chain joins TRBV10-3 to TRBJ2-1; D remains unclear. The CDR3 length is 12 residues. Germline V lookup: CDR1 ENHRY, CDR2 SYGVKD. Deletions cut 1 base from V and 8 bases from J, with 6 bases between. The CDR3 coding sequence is TGTGCCATCAGTGAGTATAGTGATGAGCAGTTCTTC. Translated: CAISEYSDEQFF.

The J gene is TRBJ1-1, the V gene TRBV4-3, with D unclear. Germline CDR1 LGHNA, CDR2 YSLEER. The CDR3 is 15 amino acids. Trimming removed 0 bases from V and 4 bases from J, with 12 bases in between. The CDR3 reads CASSQELVRGTEAFF. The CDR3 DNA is TGCGCCAGCAGCCAAGAATTGGTCCGGGGCACTGAAGCTTTCTTT.

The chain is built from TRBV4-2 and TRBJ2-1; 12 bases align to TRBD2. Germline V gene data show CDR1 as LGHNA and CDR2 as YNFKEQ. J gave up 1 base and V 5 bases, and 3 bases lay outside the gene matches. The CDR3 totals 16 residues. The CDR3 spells CASSSSGRGSYNEQFF. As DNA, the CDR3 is TGTGCCAGCAGCTCTAGCGGGAGGGGGTCCTACAATGAGCAGTTCTTC.

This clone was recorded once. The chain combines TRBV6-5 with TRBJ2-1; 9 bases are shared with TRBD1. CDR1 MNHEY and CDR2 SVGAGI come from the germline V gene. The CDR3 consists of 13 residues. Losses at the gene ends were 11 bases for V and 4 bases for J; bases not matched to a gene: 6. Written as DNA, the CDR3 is TGTGCCGCACAGGGGGCGCGTTACAATGAGCAGTTCTTC. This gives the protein CAAQGARYNEQFF.

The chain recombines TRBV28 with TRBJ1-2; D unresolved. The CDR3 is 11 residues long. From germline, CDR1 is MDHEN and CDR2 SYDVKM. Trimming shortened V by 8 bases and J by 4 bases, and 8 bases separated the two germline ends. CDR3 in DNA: TGTGCCAGCTCGAACTTCTATGGCTACACCTTC. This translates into CASSNFYGYTF.

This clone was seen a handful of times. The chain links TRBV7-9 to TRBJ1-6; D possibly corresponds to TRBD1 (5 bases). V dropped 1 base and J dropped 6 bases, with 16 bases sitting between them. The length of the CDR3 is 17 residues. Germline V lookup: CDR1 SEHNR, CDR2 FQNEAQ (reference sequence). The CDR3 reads CASSLVVGPGSNSPLHF. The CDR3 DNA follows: TGTGCCAGCAGCTTAGTAGTTGGGCCAGGGTCTAATTCACCCCTCCACTTT. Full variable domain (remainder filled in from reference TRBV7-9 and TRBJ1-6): DTGVSQNPRHKITKRGQNVTFRCDPISEHNRLYWYRQTLGQGPEFLTYFQNEAQLEKSRLLSDRFSAERPKGSFSTLEIQRTEQGDSAMYLCASSLVVGPGSNSPLHFGNGTRLTVT.

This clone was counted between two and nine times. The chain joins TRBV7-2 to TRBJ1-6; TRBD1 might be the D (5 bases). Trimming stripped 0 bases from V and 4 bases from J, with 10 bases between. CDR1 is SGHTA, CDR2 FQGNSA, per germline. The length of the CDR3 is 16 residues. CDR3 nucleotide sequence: TGTGCCAGCAGCTTAGCGCGAACAGGTTATAATTCACCCCTCCACTTT. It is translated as CASSLARTGYNSPLHF.

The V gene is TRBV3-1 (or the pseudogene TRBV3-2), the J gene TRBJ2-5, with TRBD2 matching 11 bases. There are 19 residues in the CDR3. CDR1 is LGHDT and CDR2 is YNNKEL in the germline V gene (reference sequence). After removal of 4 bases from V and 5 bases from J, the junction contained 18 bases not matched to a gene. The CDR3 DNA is TGTGCCAGCAGCCCAGGCGGGACTAGCGGAGTTTTTGCCTCTGAGACCCAGTACTTC. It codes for CASSPGGTSGVFASETQYF.